One T cell receptor (beta chain) is described in this entry. The antigen remains unidentified. This specimen comes from a study of T cell repertoires in cytomegalovirus infection. The wider study: A matching HLA type, together with CMV infection, was signaled by public TCR beta signatures. General study results and limits: There were HLA-C-restricted CMV-specific TCR beta clonotypes dominating the ex vivo response.

TCRdb re-derived calls from the reads in MiXCR, one entry per CDR3 protein. The data hold about 260,000 distinct CDR3 sequences, with roughly 15% observed a single time. The V segment lost 5 bases and the J segment 5 bases; nucleotides outside the gene matches: 5. Germline V gene data show CDR1 as DFQATT and CDR2 as SNEGSKA (reference sequence). The CDR3 sequence is 14 residues long. The rearrangement links TRBV20-1 to TRBJ2-1, with 11 positions matching TRBD2. The sequenced material came from PBMCs. The origin of this receptor is a human donor in good health (CMV status not recorded). Some clones in this sample may be carry-over from other donors' samples. CDR3 nucleotide sequence: TGCAGTGCTCGAACGGGACTAGCGGACAATGAGCAGTTCTTC. This translates into CSARTGLADNEQFF.